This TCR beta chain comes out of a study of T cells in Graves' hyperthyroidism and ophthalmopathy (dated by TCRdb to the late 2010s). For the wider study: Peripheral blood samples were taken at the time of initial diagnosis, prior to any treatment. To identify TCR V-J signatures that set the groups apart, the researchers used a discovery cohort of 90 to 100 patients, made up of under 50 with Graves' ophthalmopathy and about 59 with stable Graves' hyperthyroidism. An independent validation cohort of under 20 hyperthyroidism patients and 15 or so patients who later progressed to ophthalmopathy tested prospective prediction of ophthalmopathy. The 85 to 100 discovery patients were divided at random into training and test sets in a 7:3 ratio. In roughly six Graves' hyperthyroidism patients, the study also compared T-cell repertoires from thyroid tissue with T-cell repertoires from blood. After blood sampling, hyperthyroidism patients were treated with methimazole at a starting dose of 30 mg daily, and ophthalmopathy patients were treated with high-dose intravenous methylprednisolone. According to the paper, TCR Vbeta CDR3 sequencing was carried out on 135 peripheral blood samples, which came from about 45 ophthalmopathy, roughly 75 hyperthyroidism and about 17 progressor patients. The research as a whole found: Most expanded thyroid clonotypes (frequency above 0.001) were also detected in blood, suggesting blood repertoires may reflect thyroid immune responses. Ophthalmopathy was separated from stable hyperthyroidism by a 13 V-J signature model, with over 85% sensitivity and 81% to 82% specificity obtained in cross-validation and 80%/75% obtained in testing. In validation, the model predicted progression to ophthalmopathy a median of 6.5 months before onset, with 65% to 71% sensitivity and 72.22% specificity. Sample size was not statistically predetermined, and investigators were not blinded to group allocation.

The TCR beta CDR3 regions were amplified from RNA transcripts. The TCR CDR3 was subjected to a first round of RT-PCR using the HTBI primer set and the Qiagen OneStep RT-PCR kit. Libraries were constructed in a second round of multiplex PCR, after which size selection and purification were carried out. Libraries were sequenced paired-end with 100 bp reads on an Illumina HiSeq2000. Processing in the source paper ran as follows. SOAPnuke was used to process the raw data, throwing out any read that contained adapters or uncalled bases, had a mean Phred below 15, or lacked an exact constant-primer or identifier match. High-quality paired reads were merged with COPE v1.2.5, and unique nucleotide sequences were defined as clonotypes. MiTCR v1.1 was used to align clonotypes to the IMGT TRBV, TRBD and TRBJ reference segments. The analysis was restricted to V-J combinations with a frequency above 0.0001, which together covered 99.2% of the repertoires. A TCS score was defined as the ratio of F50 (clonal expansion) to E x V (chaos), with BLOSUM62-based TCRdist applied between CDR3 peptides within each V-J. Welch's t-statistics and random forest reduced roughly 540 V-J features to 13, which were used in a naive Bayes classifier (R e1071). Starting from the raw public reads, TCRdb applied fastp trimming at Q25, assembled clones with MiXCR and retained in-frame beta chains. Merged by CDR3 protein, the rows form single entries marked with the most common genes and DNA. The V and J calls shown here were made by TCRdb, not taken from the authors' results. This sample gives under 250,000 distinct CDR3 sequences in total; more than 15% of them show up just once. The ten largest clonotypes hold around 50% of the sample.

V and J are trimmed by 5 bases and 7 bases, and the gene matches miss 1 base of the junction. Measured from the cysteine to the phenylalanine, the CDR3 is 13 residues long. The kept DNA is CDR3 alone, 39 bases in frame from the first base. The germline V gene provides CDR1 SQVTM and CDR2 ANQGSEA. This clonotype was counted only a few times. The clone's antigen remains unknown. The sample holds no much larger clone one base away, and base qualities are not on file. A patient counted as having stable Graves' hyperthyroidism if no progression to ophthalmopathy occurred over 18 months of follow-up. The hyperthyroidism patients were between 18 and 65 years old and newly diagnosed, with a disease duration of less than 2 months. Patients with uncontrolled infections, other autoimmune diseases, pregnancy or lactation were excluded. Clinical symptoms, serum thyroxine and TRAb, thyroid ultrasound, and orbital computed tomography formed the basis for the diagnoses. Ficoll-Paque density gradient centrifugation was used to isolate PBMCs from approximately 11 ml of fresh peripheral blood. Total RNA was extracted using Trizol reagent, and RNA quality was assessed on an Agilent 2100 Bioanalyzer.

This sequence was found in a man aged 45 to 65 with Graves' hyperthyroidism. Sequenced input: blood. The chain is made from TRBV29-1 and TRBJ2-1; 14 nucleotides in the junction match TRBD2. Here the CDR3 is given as CSVRTSGRNEQFF. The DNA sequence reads TGCAGCGTTAGGACTAGCGGGAGGAATGAGCAGTTCTTC.